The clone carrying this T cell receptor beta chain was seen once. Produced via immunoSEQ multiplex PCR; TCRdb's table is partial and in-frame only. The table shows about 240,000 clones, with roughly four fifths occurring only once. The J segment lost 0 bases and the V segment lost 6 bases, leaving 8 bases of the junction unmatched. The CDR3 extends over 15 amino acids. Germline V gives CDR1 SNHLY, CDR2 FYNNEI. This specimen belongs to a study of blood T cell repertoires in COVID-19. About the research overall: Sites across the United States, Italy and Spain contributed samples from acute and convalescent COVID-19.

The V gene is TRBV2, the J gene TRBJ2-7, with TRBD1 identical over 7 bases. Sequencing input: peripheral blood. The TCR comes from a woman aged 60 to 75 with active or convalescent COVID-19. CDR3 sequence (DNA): TGTGCCAGCAGGGGACAGTCGCTGAGCTCCTACGAGCAGTACTTC. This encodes CASRGQSLSSYEQYF.